These 9 T cell receptor beta chains share one sample of origin, sequenced in a study of blood T cell repertoires in COVID-19. Generated by immunoSEQ multiplex PCR, the TCRdb table keeps only in-frame clones and is missing some. The data hold about 240,000 clones, with 82% observed a single time. The sample comprised peripheral blood. The receptor set was obtained from a woman aged 55 to 70 with active or convalescent COVID-19.

The chain recombines TRBV9 with TRBJ2-5, with 9 bases fitting TRBD1. CDR3 length equals 15 residues. Trimming took 4 bases from V and 5 from J; bases not matched to a gene: 9. The germline V gene encodes CDR1 SGDLS and CDR2 YYNGEE. For the CDR3, the DNA is TGTGCCAGCAGCCCTAGTGGGACAGGGAGGGAGACCCAGTACTTC. It translates to CASSPSGTGRETQYF.

This chain links TRBV6-6 with TRBJ1-1; D remains unclear. The germline V gene has CDR1 MNHNY and CDR2 SVGAGI (reference sequence). V was cut by 6 bases and J by 4 bases, with 12 bases left in between. The CDR3 spans 13 residues. The CDR3, as DNA: TGTGCCAGCAGACCCCCGGGAGCCACTGAAGCTTTCTTT. Its protein is CASRPPGATEAFF.

J is TRBJ2-1 and V is TRBV27; tentative D call: TRBD2 (5 bases). The V and J ends lost 2 bases and 4 bases respectively, with 12 bases between them. CDR3 size: 15 residues. Germline lookup yields CDR1 MNHEY and CDR2 SMNVEV (reference sequence). CDR3 protein: CASSLGLPRYNEQFF. As DNA, the CDR3 is TGTGCCAGCAGTTTAGGACTCCCAAGATACAATGAGCAGTTCTTC.

This chain uses TRBV9 with TRBJ1-4; 8 positions agree with TRBD1. Germline loops: CDR1 SGDLS, CDR2 YYNGEE. After removal of 0 bases from V and 4 bases from J, the junction contained 2 bases not matched to a gene. The CDR3 consists of 15 residues. The CDR3 sequence: CASSVAGQVNEKLFF. CDR3 nucleotides: TGTGCCAGCAGCGTAGCGGGACAGGTTAATGAAAAACTGTTTTTT.

The V and J genes are TRBV6-5 and TRBJ1-5; a possible D gene is TRBD1 (5 bases). There are 14 residues in the CDR3. Trimming stripped 7 bases from V and 4 bases from J, with 14 bases between. Germline CDR1 MNHEY, CDR2 SVGAGI. CDR3 sequence reads: CASNSGGFNQPQHF. CDR3 nucleotides: TGTGCCAGCAATTCCGGGGGGTTTAATCAGCCCCAGCATTTT.

About this clone: Other DNA sequences of this sample code for an identical CDR3. The rearrangement links TRBV4-1 to TRBJ1-2, with unresolved D. This CDR3 has 14 residues. Trimming removed 1 base from V and 0 bases from J, with 6 bases in between. The germline V gene has CDR1 MGHRA and CDR2 YSYEKL. DNA for the CDR3: TGCGCCAGCAGCCAAGGGTTAGCTAACTATGGCTACACCTTC. This gives the protein CASSQGLANYGYTF.

The rearrangement links TRBV6-1 to TRBJ2-4, with 9 bases aligning to TRBD1. Germline lookup yields CDR1 MNHNS and CDR2 SASEGT. V lost 2 bases and J lost 6; bases outside the gene matches: 5. The CDR3 is 15 amino acids. The CDR3 reads CASSESMDRGNIQYF. CDR3 DNA sequence: TGTGCCAGCAGTGAATCTATGGACAGGGGAAACATTCAGTACTTC.

The V and J genes are TRBV4-1 and TRBJ2-5, with 8 bases lining up with TRBD2. The CDR3 has 16 residues. V gave up 5 bases and J gave up 2 bases; unmatched junction bases: 10. Per the germline V gene, CDR1 is MGHRA and CDR2 is YSYEKL. The CDR3 sequence is CASSAAGGGIQETQYF. The CDR3 region has the DNA TGCGCCAGCAGCGCCGCCGGCGGGGGGATTCAAGAGACCCAGTACTTC.

This chain links TRBV27 with TRBJ1-1, with D perhaps TRBD1 (5 bases). There are 17 residues in the CDR3. V lost 6 bases and J 3 bases, leaving 23 bases between the germline ends. Per the germline V gene, CDR1 is MNHEY and CDR2 is SMNVEV (reference sequence). This CDR3 reads CASRPVGPLGKDTEAFF. DNA of the CDR3: TGTGCCAGCAGACCCGTGGGGCCCTTAGGGAAGGACACTGAAGCTTTCTTT.